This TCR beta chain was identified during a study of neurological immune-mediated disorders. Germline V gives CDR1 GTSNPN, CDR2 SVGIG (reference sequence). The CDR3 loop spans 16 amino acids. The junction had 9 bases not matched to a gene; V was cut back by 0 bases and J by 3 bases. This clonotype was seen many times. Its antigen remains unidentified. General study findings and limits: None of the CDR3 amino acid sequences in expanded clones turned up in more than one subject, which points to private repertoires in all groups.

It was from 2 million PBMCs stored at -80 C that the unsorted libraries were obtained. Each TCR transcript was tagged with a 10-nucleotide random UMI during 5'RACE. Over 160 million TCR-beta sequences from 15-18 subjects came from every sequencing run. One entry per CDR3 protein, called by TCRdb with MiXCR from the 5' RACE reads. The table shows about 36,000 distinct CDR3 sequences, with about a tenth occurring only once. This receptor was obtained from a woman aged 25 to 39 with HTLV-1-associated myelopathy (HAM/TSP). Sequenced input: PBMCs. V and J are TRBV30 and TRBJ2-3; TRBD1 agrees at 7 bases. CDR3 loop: CAWSVEGQFGTDTQYF. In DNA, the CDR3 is TGTGCCTGGAGTGTCGAGGGACAGTTCGGAACAGATACGCAGTATTTT. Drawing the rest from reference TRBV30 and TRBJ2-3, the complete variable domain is SQTIHQWPATLVQPVGSPLSLECTVEGTSNPNLYWYRQAAGRGLQLLFYSVGIGQISSEVPQNLSASRPQDRQFILSSKKLLLSDSGFYLCAWSVEGQFGTDTQYFGPGTRLTVL.